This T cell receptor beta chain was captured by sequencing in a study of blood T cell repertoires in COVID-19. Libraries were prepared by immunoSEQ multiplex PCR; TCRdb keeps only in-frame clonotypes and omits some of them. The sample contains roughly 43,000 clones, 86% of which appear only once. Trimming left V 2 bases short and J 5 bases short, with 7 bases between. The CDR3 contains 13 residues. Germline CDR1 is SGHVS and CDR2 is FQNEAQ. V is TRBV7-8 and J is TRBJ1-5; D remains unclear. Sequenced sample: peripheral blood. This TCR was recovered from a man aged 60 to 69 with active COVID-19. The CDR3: CASSLTRDQPQHF. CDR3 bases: TGTGCCAGCAGCTTAACGAGAGATCAGCCCCAGCATTTT. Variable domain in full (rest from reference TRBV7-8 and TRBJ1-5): GAGVSQSPRYKVAKRGQDVALRCDPISGHVSLFWYQQALGQGPEFLTYFQNEAQLDKSGLPSDRFFAERPEGSVSTLKIQRTQQEDSAVYLCASSLTRDQPQHFGDGTRLSIL.